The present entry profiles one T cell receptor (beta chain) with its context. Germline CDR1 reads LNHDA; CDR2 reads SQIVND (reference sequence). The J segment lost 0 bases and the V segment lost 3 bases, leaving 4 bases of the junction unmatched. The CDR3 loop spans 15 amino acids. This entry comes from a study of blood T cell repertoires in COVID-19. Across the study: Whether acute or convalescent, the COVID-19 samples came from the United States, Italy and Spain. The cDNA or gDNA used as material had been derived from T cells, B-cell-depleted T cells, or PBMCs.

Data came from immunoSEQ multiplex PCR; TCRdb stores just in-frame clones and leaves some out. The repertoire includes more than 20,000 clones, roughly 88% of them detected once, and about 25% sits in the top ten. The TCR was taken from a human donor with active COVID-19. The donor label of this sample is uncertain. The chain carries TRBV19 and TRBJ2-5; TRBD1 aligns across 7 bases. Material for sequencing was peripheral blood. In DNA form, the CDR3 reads TGTGCCAGTAGTATCACAGGGGTCCACCAAGAGACCCAGTACTTC. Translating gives CASSITGVHQETQYF. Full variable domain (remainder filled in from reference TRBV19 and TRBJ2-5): DGGITQSPKYLFRKEGQNVTLSCEQNLNHDAMYWYRQDPGQGLRLIYYSQIVNDFQKGDIAEGYSVSREKKESFPLTVTSAQKNPTAFYLCASSITGVHQETQYFGPGTRLLVL.